This T cell receptor beta chain was identified during a study of T cell changes during pregnancy in multiple sclerosis. TCRdb's table, derived via immunoSEQ multiplex PCR, lists solely in-frame clones and lacks some. The sample has about 60,000 clones; approximately 91% are singletons. Trimming cost V 5 bases and J 14 bases, with 15 bases left between them. The CDR3 loop spans 11 amino acids. Germline CDR1 is SEHNR and CDR2 is FQNEAQ (reference sequence). V and J are TRBV7-9 and TRBJ1-2; D call uncertain. This material consisted of peripheral blood, taken in the second trimester of pregnancy. The receptor was derived from a female donor with multiple sclerosis, enrolled in a pregnancy study. The CDR3 spells CASSPSGRETF. The CDR3 DNA sequence: TGTGCCAGCAGCCCTTCGGGGAGAGAGACCTTC.